The 5 T cell receptor beta chains in this list originate from one sample, sequenced in a study of blood T cell repertoires in COVID-19. The repertoire was sequenced with immunoSEQ multiplex PCR; TCRdb's copy has only in-frame clones and lacks some. The sample shows approximately 240,000 clones, roughly nine tenths of them seen only once. The sequenced sample consisted of PBMCs or T cells enriched from blood (not recorded which). Every receptor here comes from a woman aged 18 to 35 in a cohort exposed to, infected with or recovered from COVID-19 (not recorded which).

This CDR3 is CASSVEGRASNEQFF. CDR3 nucleotide sequence: TGTGCCAGCAGCGTAGAGGGGAGGGCCAGCAATGAGCAGTTCTTC. The rearrangement uses TRBV9 and TRBJ2-1; 7 positions match TRBD2. J gave up 6 bases and V 0 bases, and 6 bases lay outside the gene matches. The V gene's germline CDR1 is SGDLS and CDR2 YYNGEE. The CDR3 loop spans 15 amino acids.

The chain couples TRBV7-2 to TRBJ2-1; perhaps TRBD1 as D (6 bases). Trimming removed 1 base from V and 3 bases from J, with 10 bases in between. CDR1 SGHTA and CDR2 FQGNSA come from the germline V gene. CDR3 length: 15 amino acids. Written as DNA, the CDR3 is TGTGCCAGCAGCTTAGGGCAGGGGAACTACAATGAGCAGTTCTTC. Translating it yields CASSLGQGNYNEQFF.

This clone has just a few counts. V and J are TRBV5-1 and TRBJ2-7, with 7 bases matching TRBD1. Per the germline V gene, CDR1 is SGHRS and CDR2 is YFSETQ. V was pared by 1 base and J by 4 bases, with 8 bases of the junction left unmatched. The length of the CDR3 is 15 residues. CDR3 in DNA: TGCGCCAGCAGCTTGAAAATCACGGGACAGTACGAGCAGTACTTC. Its protein product is CASSLKITGQYEQYF.

This chain links TRBV21-1 with TRBJ2-7; TRBD2, the table's D call, was not compared with the DNA. TRBV21-1 is a listed pseudogene. The CDR3 totals 13 residues. CDR3 nucleotides: TGTGCCAGCAGGAAAGGTAGCGACTACGAGCAGTACTTC. This codes for CASRKGSDYEQYF.

This chain joins TRBV5-6 and TRBJ2-7, with 9 bases matching TRBD1. The CDR3 length is 15 residues. In germline, CDR1 is SGHDT, CDR2 YYEEEE. Trimming at V came to 5 bases and at J to 4 bases, leaving 10 bases not matched to a gene. The chain's CDR3 is CASRRRGQGRYEQYF. CDR3 nucleotides: TGTGCCAGCAGGAGGAGGGGACAGGGTCGGTACGAGCAGTACTTC.